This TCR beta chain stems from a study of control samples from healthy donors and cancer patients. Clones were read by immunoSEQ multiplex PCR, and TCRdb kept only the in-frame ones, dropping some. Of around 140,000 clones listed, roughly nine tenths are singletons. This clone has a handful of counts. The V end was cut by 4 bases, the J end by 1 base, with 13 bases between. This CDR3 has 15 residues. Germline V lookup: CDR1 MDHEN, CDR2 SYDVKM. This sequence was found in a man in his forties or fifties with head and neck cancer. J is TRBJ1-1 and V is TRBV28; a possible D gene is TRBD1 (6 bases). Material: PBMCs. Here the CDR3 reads CASSSGDRRNTEAFF. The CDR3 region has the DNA TGTGCCAGCAGTTCGGGAGACAGGAGGAACACTGAAGCTTTCTTT.